This TCR beta chain emerged from a study of blood T cells in healthy people across ages. Those donating, healthy Caucasian individuals from Russia, were aged roughly 6 to 90. The sample, 7.5 to 10 milliliters of peripheral blood, was drawn from each donor. Each sample gave at least 7 million isolated PBMCs. As to this clonotype: Its specificity is not known.

PCR was performed a second time for about 7 to 12 cycles using a sample-barcoded 5' primer and a J-beta primer mix. TCRdb itself ran the 5' RACE reads through MiXCR, one entry per CDR3 protein. Here the sample spans about 1 million distinct CDR3 sequences, 40% to 45% being singletons. Study-wide results and caveats: PBMC samples, being unsorted, prevented any conclusive comparison of naive and antigen-experienced cells.

The CDR3 extends over 16 amino acids. Germline CDR1 reads SGHVS; CDR2 reads FQNEAQ. Deletions cut 3 bases from V and 2 bases from J, with 13 bases between. This clonotype originated in a woman aged 60 to 75 in good health. This rearrangement joins TRBV7-8 to TRBJ2-2; D uncertain. Sequenced: blood. The CDR3 loop reads CASSLELSPNTGELFF. DNA of the CDR3: TGTGCCAGCAGCTTGGAACTTAGCCCAAACACCGGGGAGCTGTTTTTT.